Below, 27 T cell receptor beta chains from the same sample are listed, as sequenced in a study of beta chain features in type 1 diabetes. Expressed TCRB transcripts were sequenced because the isolated RNA had all been reverse transcribed beforehand. The protocol was immunoSEQ multiplex PCR, while the TCRdb copy is restricted to in-frame clones and leaves out a portion. The repertoire holds about 350,000 clones, 20% seen once, with around 0.04% in the top ten. The material sequenced was naive CD4+ T cells from blood. The receptors stem from a woman between 18 and 30 years old in good health.

This CDR3 reads CASSQEQGQNSPLHF. The CDR3, as DNA: TGTGCCAGCAGCCAAGAGCAAGGACAGAATTCACCCCTCCACTTT. This rearrangement joins TRBV4-2 to TRBJ1-6, with TRBD1 as a possible D gene (6 bases). Trimming pared 0 bases from V and 7 bases from J, leaving 10 bases between. This CDR3 contains 15 residues. Germline V gives CDR1 LGHNA, CDR2 YNFKEQ.

The sample holds a few counts of this clone. The gene calls are TRBV30 and TRBJ1-6, with D possibly being TRBD1 (6 bases). Trimming took 3 bases from V and 5 from J, leaving 11 bases between them. Germline CDR1 GTSNPN, CDR2 SVGIG (reference sequence). The CDR3 totals 14 residues. CDR3 in amino acids: CAWRPRGNNSPLHF. The CDR3 nucleotides read TGTGCCTGGAGGCCCAGGGGAAATAATTCACCCCTCCACTTT.

The chain recombines TRBV7-9 with TRBJ1-2; unclear D gene. V lost 7 bases, J lost 1 base, and 13 bases lay in between. This CDR3 spans 14 amino acids. The V gene's germline CDR1 is SEHNR and CDR2 FQNEAQ (reference sequence). CDR3 nucleotides: TGTGCCAGCACCCGAGGAGATCTTAACTATGGCTACACCTTC. As protein: CASTRGDLNYGYTF.

With respect to this clone: The sample carries other DNA sequences with the same CDR3. The V call is TRBV5-1, the J call TRBJ1-2, with D unclear. The V end lost 0 bases, the J end lost 4 bases, and 7 bases lay between the germline ends. The CDR3 has 13 residues. Germline CDR1 SGHRS, CDR2 YFSETQ. The CDR3: CASSLDRSYGYTF. The CDR3 bases are TGCGCCAGCAGCTTGGACAGATCCTATGGCTACACCTTC.

In this sample, this clone turned up a few times. The chain's CDR3 is CAWSVWLAGGHYEQYF. Written as DNA, the CDR3 is TGTGCCTGGAGTGTTTGGCTAGCGGGAGGACACTACGAGCAGTACTTC. The rearrangement uses TRBV30 and TRBJ2-7, with 11 bases that match TRBD2. This CDR3 comprises 16 residues. Germline V gene data show CDR1 as GTSNPN and CDR2 as SVGIG (reference sequence). Trimming at V came to 0 bases and at J to 3 bases, leaving 7 bases not matched to a gene. Full variable domain (outside the CDR3, taken from reference TRBV30 and TRBJ2-7): SQTIHQWPATLVQPVGSPLSLECTVEGTSNPNLYWYRQAAGRGLQLLFYSVGIGQISSEVPQNLSASRPQDRQFILSSKKLLLSDSGFYLCAWSVWLAGGHYEQYFGPGTRLTVT.

As DNA, the CDR3 is TGTGCCAGCAGTTATACTGCCGGGACAGGCTACAATGAGCAGTTCTTC. This sequence encodes CASSYTAGTGYNEQFF. The J gene is TRBJ2-1, the V gene TRBV6-5, with 8 bases that match TRBD1. Germline V gene lookup returns CDR1 MNHEY and CDR2 SVGAGI. This CDR3 comprises 16 residues. Trimming at V came to 3 bases and at J to 3 bases, leaving 7 bases not matched to a gene.

This clone came up a few times. J is TRBJ2-5 and V is TRBV29-1, with TRBD2 as a possible D gene (6 bases). This CDR3 spans 12 amino acids. V was trimmed by 2 bases and J by 7 bases, leaving 11 bases between them. Germline CDR1 SQVTM, CDR2 ANQGSEA. The DNA of the CDR3 is TGCAGCGTTGAAAGGGGAGGTGGGACCCAGTACTTC. The encoded protein is CSVERGGGTQYF.

In its sample, this clone was seen a few times. The V gene is TRBV4-2, the J gene TRBJ2-7; 10 bases are a match to TRBD2. The CDR3 is 16 amino acids. V was clipped by 1 base and J by 6 bases; unmatched bases: 9. Germline CDR1 reads LGHNA; CDR2 reads YNFKEQ. The CDR3 here is CASSQVSASGSSEQYF. CDR3 DNA: TGTGCCAGCAGCCAAGTATCGGCTAGCGGGAGTTCCGAGCAGTACTTC.

The chain couples TRBV2 to TRBJ1-2; D is uncertain. The CDR3 has 15 residues. Germline lookup yields CDR1 SNHLY and CDR2 FYNNEI. Trimming took 6 bases from V and 7 from J, leaving 21 bases between them. The CDR3 sequence is CASSGEGSGAAGYTF. CDR3 sequence (DNA): TGTGCCAGCAGCGGTGAGGGCTCGGGCGCGGCTGGCTACACCTTC.

This clone was seen only a few times. The chain combines TRBV20-1 with TRBJ2-5; maybe TRBD1 (7 bases). Trimming took off 4 bases at V and 7 bases at J, with 10 bases between the two ends. The V gene's germline CDR1 is DFQATT and CDR2 SNEGSKA (reference sequence). The CDR3 is made up of 11 amino acids. DNA for the CDR3: TGCAGTGCTACAGGGGGGTGGACCCAGTACTTC. Protein: CSATGGWTQYF.

This clone has just a few counts. The chain links TRBV7-6 to TRBJ2-1; D gene uncertain. The CDR3 covers 13 residues. Germline V CDR1 and CDR2: SGHVS, FNYEAQ. Trimming cost V 2 bases and J 7 bases, with 9 bases left between them. The CDR3 coding sequence is TGTGCCAGCAGCTTATATACCAGGAATGAGCAGTTCTTC. Amino acid sequence: CASSLYTRNEQFF.

V gene TRBV9 combines with J gene TRBJ2-3; D possibly corresponds to TRBD1 (5 bases). Between the trimmed V and J ends, which lost 4 bases and 4 bases, there was a span of 16 bases. CDR1 is SGDLS, CDR2 YYNGEE, per germline. CDR3 size: 15 residues. The CDR3 nucleotides read TGTGCCAGCAGCTTTGGGCCGCAGGGTTCAGATACGCAGTATTTT. Protein product: CASSFGPQGSDTQYF.

The rearrangement joins TRBV19 to TRBJ1-6; 7 positions match TRBD1. The CDR3 contains 14 residues. Germline V CDR1 and CDR2: LNHDA, SQIVND (reference sequence). With 7 bases clipped from V and 7 bases from J, the junction kept 7 bases outside the gene matches. The DNA for the CDR3 is TGTGCCAGTACCGTGACAGGGTCGAATTCACCCCTCCACTTT. Translation gives CASTVTGSNSPLHF. Based on the CDR3 plus reference TRBV19 and TRBJ1-6, the full variable domain is DGGITQSPKYLFRKEGQNVTLSCEQNLNHDAMYWYRQDPGQGLRLIYYSQIVNDFQKGDIAEGYSVSREKKESFPLTVTSAQKNPTAFYLCASTVTGSNSPLHFGNGTRLTVT.

This clone was seen a handful of times. The chain combines TRBV25-1 with TRBJ2-3; D gene ambiguous. Trimming stripped 2 bases from V and 6 bases from J, with 12 bases between. Germline V gene data show CDR1 as MGHDK and CDR2 as SYGVNS. This CDR3 is built from 14 residues. Here the CDR3 reads CASSEPQEGDTQYF. The CDR3 DNA is TGTGCCAGCAGTGAACCCCAGGAAGGTGATACGCAGTATTTT.

The chain uses TRBV10-3 and TRBJ2-7, with 9 bases lining up with TRBD1. The CDR3 has 14 amino acids. Trimming took 9 bases from V and 2 from J; bases not matched to a gene: 8. Per germline, CDR1 ENHRY and CDR2 SYGVKD. In nucleotides, the CDR3 is TGTGCCATTTCGCTCGGACAGGGGACCTACGAGCAGTACTTC. It yields the protein CAISLGQGTYEQYF.

The chain employs TRBV30 and TRBJ1-5; 8 positions match TRBD1. Germline V gene sequence: CDR1 GTSNPN, CDR2 SVGIG (reference sequence). CDR3 size: 13 residues. V was pared by 2 bases and J by 6 bases, with 3 bases of the junction left unmatched. The CDR3 bases are TGTGCCTGGAGTTCTACAGGGGGTCAGCCCCAGCATTTT. As protein: CAWSSTGGQPQHF.

The rearrangement joins TRBV5-1 to TRBJ1-2, with TRBD1 identical over 7 bases. Germline CDR1 SGHRS, CDR2 YFSETQ. Germline trimming cut 0 bases from V and 4 bases from J; bases unmatched to any gene: 9. The CDR3 runs to 16 residues. CDR3 sequence (DNA): TGCGCCAGCAGCTTGGATACAGGGGAGTATGGCTATGGCTACACCTTC. Its protein product is CASSLDTGEYGYGYTF.

A few counts support this clone. The chain combines TRBV14 with TRBJ2-1; D is undetermined. V lost 0 bases and J lost 5, with 11 bases in between. Germline V gives CDR1 SGHDN, CDR2 FVKESK. The CDR3 extends over 15 amino acids. CDR3: CASSQDLNFHNEQFF. In DNA, the CDR3 is TGTGCCAGCAGCCAAGATCTAAACTTTCACAATGAGCAGTTCTTC.

The chain links TRBV4-1 to TRBJ2-7; weak D call: TRBD2 (6 bases). Germline CDR1 MGHRA, CDR2 YSYEKL. Trimming removed 5 bases from V and 2 bases from J, with 13 bases in between. The CDR3 totals 14 residues. Written as DNA, the CDR3 is TGCGCCAGCAGCTTACTCGGGGGTCCCTACGAGCAGTACTTC. Its translation: CASSLLGGPYEQYF.

V and J are TRBV5-1 and TRBJ2-5, with D tentatively TRBD2 (6 bases). Trimming pared 2 bases from V and 4 bases from J, leaving 15 bases between. The CDR3 sequence is 15 residues long. Germline values: CDR1 SGHRS, CDR2 YFSETQ. The CDR3 nucleotides are TGCGCCAGCAGCTTTGGGGGGAGTGGAGGAGAGACCCAGTACTTC. Its translation: CASSFGGSGGETQYF.

V and J are TRBV6-1 and TRBJ1-1, with a possible D match to TRBD1 (6 bases). Germline V gene data show CDR1 as MNHNS and CDR2 as SASEGT. The CDR3 has 15 amino acids. Trimming took off 5 bases at V and 0 bases at J, with 13 bases between the two ends. The chain's CDR3 is CASSNYGQMNTEAFF. In DNA form, the CDR3 reads TGTGCCAGCAGTAACTACGGACAGATGAACACTGAAGCTTTCTTT.

V gene TRBV7-9 combines with J gene TRBJ2-3, with 10 bases identical to TRBD1. With 4 bases clipped from V and 5 bases from J, the junction kept 3 bases outside the gene matches. Germline lookup yields CDR1 SEHNR and CDR2 FQNEAQ (reference sequence). The length of the CDR3 is 14 residues. CDR3 DNA: TGTGCCAGCAGCTCCGGGACAGGGGTAGATACGCAGTATTTT. Translated, it gives CASSSGTGVDTQYF.

This clone was seen a handful of times. The chain links TRBV6-4 to TRBJ2-1, with 14 nucleotides matching TRBD2. The J segment lost 6 bases and the V segment lost 5 bases, leaving 3 bases of the junction unmatched. The germline V gene has CDR1 MRHNA and CDR2 SNTAGT. This CDR3 region has 15 residues. In DNA form, the CDR3 reads TGTGCCAGCAGTCAGACTAGCGGGGGGGTCAATGAGCAGTTCTTC. The encoded protein is CASSQTSGGVNEQFF.

V usage is TRBV2 and J usage is TRBJ1-6; unclear D gene. The CDR3 spans 16 residues. V lost 0 bases, J lost 0 bases, and 6 bases lay in between. CDR1 SNHLY and CDR2 FYNNEI come from the germline V gene. CDR3 sequence reads: CASSEARVSYNSPLHF. CDR3 coding DNA: TGTGCCAGCAGTGAAGCGCGGGTCTCCTATAATTCACCCCTCCACTTT.

This rearrangement joins TRBV5-4 to TRBJ2-3; 15 bases map to TRBD2. The CDR3 is 15 amino acids. Germline values: CDR1 SGHNT, CDR2 YYREEE (reference sequence). Trimming removed 5 bases from V and 5 bases from J; junction bases left unmatched: 3. The CDR3 region is CASSWTSGGVDTQYF. CDR3 coding DNA: TGTGCCAGCAGTTGGACTAGCGGGGGGGTAGATACGCAGTATTTT.

The chain joins TRBV4-2 to TRBJ2-3; D remains ambiguous. V lost 4 bases, J lost 4 bases, and 24 bases lay in between. The CDR3 covers 18 residues. Per the germline V gene, CDR1 is LGHNA and CDR2 is YNFKEQ. The CDR3 DNA reads TGTGCCAGCAGCCTCAAAGAGCAGGCCGTGGGTGGTGCAGATACGCAGTATTTT. Protein sequence: CASSLKEQAVGGADTQYF.

The gene calls are TRBV5-1 and TRBJ2-7; perhaps TRBD2 as D (6 bases). CDR1 and CDR2 from the germline V gene are SGHRS and YFSETQ. V lost 1 base and J lost 1, with 15 bases in between. The CDR3 runs 16 residues. CDR3 nucleotides: TGCGCCAGCAGCTTGATGACTTCTGGGACTTCCTACGAGCAGTACTTC. This gives the protein CASSLMTSGTSYEQYF.